The 27 T cell receptor beta chains in this list originate from one sample, sequenced in a study of blood T cell repertoires in COVID-19. Sequenced by immunoSEQ multiplex PCR; TCRdb stores in-frame clones only, minus some. Found here are 40,000 to 50,000 clones, over 75% of them singletons; the top ten hold under 9.5%. Sequenced material: peripheral blood. The receptors were gathered from a young man with active or convalescent COVID-19.

V is TRBV5-1 and J is TRBJ2-2, with 7 bases that match TRBD1. This CDR3 is 15 amino acids long. V dropped 4 bases and J dropped 0; count of bases not matched to a gene: 3. CDR1 is SGHRS, CDR2 YFSETQ, per germline. The chain's CDR3 is CASSRDSTNTGELFF. The CDR3 DNA is TGCGCCAGCAGCAGGGACAGCACGAACACCGGGGAGCTGTTTTTT.

The chain has TRBV27 and TRBJ1-5; unclear D gene. V gave up 5 bases and J gave up 5 bases, with 10 bases separating them. Germline loops: CDR1 MNHEY, CDR2 SMNVEV (reference sequence). The CDR3 runs 13 residues. This CDR3 is CASSPDTYQPQHF. The CDR3 DNA reads as TGTGCCAGCAGTCCCGACACGTATCAGCCCCAGCATTTT.

This clone was picked up one time. The J gene is TRBJ2-1, the V gene TRBV24-1; D is possibly TRBD2 (5 bases). The germline V gene has CDR1 KGHDR and CDR2 SFDVKD. The length of the CDR3 is 13 residues. V was clipped by 1 base and J by 10 bases, with 10 bases between them. The CDR3 DNA reads as TGTGCCACCAGTGATTTTCGGGGTTGGGAGCAGTTCTTC. It encodes CATSDFRGWEQFF.

This chain uses TRBV2 with TRBJ1-2; D unresolved. The germline V gene encodes CDR1 SNHLY and CDR2 FYNNEI. The CDR3 covers 13 residues. With 10 bases removed from V and 0 bases from J, the gap between germline ends came to 12 bases. CDR3 in DNA: TGTGCCACCCTGACACCCGCTAACTATGGCTACACCTTC. Residues: CATLTPANYGYTF.

The rearrangement joins TRBV12-3 or TRBV12-4 to TRBJ1-2; D gene unclear. This CDR3 is 13 amino acids long. The ends were cut back, 6 bases at V and 1 base at J, with 9 bases in the middle. This CDR3 reads CASRPQYNYGYTF. CDR3 coding DNA: TGTGCCAGCAGGCCTCAGTATAACTATGGCTACACCTTC.

The chain is built from TRBV24-1 and TRBJ2-3; D gene uncertain. V was shortened by 1 base and J by 5 bases, with 9 bases between the two germline ends. The CDR3 runs to 14 residues. Per the germline V gene, CDR1 is KGHDR and CDR2 is SFDVKD. As DNA, the CDR3 is TGTGCCACCAGTGATTTTACAATTGGAGATACGCAGTATTTT. Translation: CATSDFTIGDTQYF.

The CDR3 DNA is TGTGCCAGTAGTCGACCCGGGACAGGGAACACCGGGGAGCTGTTTTTT. This sequence encodes CASSRPGTGNTGELFF. V and J are TRBV19 and TRBJ2-2; 8 bases are shared with TRBD1. Looked up from germline, CDR1 is LNHDA and CDR2 is SQIVND (reference sequence). With V trimmed by 5 bases and J by 1 base, 6 bases remained unmatched. This CDR3 has 16 residues.

The J gene is TRBJ2-2, the V gene TRBV5-5; TRBD2 matches 7 bases. This CDR3 comprises 15 residues. V dropped 4 bases and J dropped 4; count of bases not matched to a gene: 7. Per the germline V gene, CDR1 is SGHKS and CDR2 is YYEKEE (reference sequence). The CDR3 sequence is CASSRNTGGTGELFF. The CDR3 DNA is TGTGCCAGCAGCCGTAACACGGGGGGCACCGGGGAGCTGTTTTTT.

J is TRBJ1-1 and V is TRBV23-1; 8 nucleotides match TRBD1. TRBV23-1 is recorded as an ORF, its role being uncertain. This CDR3 comprises 16 residues. V trimming: 0 bases; J trimming: 5 bases; junction bases outside the gene matches: 8. The CDR3 DNA is TGCGCCAGCAGTCAATCGGTCAGGGGGCGAGAGACTGAAGCTTTCTTT. Translated, it gives CASSQSVRGRETEAFF.

The J gene is TRBJ2-3, the V gene TRBV10-1; TRBD2 aligns across 8 bases. V lost 3 bases, J lost 0 bases, and 2 bases stayed unmatched. Germline V gene sequence: CDR1 WNHNN, CDR2 SYGVQD (reference sequence). This CDR3 contains 15 residues. The CDR3 nucleotides read TGCGCCAGCAGTGAATGGACTAGCAGCACAGATACGCAGTATTTT. Protein product: CASSEWTSSTDTQYF.

The chain joins TRBV11-2 to TRBJ2-1; TRBD2 matches at 8 bases. The CDR3 has 16 residues. V was clipped by 1 base and J by 5 bases; unmatched bases: 7. Germline-derived CDR1 and CDR2 are SGHAT and FQNNGV. For the CDR3, the DNA is TGTGCCAGCAGCTTAGGCTCGGGGGGGAGGCACAATGAGCAGTTCTTC. Its protein is CASSLGSGGRHNEQFF.

The CDR3 DNA reads as TGTGCCAGCAGTTCCGGGACAGGGGGATACAATGAGCAGTTCTTC. As protein: CASSSGTGGYNEQFF. The gene calls are TRBV6-6 and TRBJ2-1; 11 bases line up with TRBD1. Trimming cost V 4 bases and J 4 bases; bases outside gene matches: 3. Germline loops: CDR1 MNHNY, CDR2 SVGAGI (reference sequence). The CDR3 has 15 amino acids.

The chain couples TRBV3-1 (or the pseudogene TRBV3-2) to TRBJ1-4; a weak D match, TRBD1 (6 bases). With 0 bases removed from V and 5 bases from J, the gap between germline ends came to 13 bases. CDR3 length equals 16 residues. The germline V gene encodes CDR1 LGHDT and CDR2 YNNKEL (reference sequence). This CDR3 is CASSQEVRGKNEKLFF. For the CDR3, the DNA is TGTGCCAGCAGCCAAGAAGTAAGGGGGAAAAATGAAAAACTGTTTTTT.

The chain couples TRBV19 to TRBJ1-6; D ambiguous. This CDR3 region has 13 residues. CDR1 and CDR2 (germline): LNHDA, SQIVND (reference sequence). V was clipped by 4 bases and J by 6 bases, with 7 bases between them. The DNA of the CDR3 is TGTGCCAGTAGTAAGGACTTTAATTCACCCCTCCACTTT. It encodes CASSKDFNSPLHF. The full variable domain, its missing parts supplied by reference TRBV19 and TRBJ1-6, is DGGITQSPKYLFRKEGQNVTLSCEQNLNHDAMYWYRQDPGQGLRLIYYSQIVNDFQKGDIAEGYSVSREKKESFPLTVTSAQKNPTAFYLCASSKDFNSPLHFGNGTRLTVT.

The chain combines TRBV5-4 with TRBJ2-1; 9 bases match TRBD2. V shed 3 bases and J 5 bases; nucleotides not matched to a gene: 9. The CDR3 has 16 amino acids. The V gene's germline CDR1 is SGHNT and CDR2 YYREEE (reference sequence). CDR3 amino acids: CASSSATSGPNNEQFF. The CDR3 bases are TGTGCCAGCAGCTCCGCAACTAGCGGGCCAAACAATGAGCAGTTCTTC.

This chain links TRBV6-2 or TRBV6-3 with TRBJ2-2, with TRBD2 matching 10 bases. Germline V gives CDR1 MNHEY, CDR2 SVGEGT. CDR3 length: 16 residues. V lost 1 base to trimming and J lost 3 bases; unmatched junction nucleotides: 2. CDR3 coding DNA: TGTGCCAGCAGTTACTGGCTAGCGGGAGACACCGGGGAGCTGTTTTTT. It translates to CASSYWLAGDTGELFF.

The chain employs TRBV6-5 and TRBJ2-1, with 13 bases matching TRBD2. V was clipped by 6 bases and J by 8 bases; unmatched bases: 4. Germline CDR1 is MNHEY and CDR2 is SVGAGI. This CDR3 is built from 14 residues. The CDR3 sequence is CASRTSGRQYEQFF. The DNA of the CDR3 is TGTGCCAGCAGGACTAGCGGGAGGCAGTATGAGCAGTTCTTC.

This clone has just a few counts. V is TRBV10-2 and J is TRBJ2-5, with D perhaps TRBD2 (6 bases). With 1 base removed from V and 2 bases from J, the gap between germline ends came to 11 bases. The CDR3 has 15 amino acids. Germline assignment: CDR1 WSHSY and CDR2 SAAADI. CDR3 nucleotides: TGCGCCAGCAGTGAGTTGGGTGGGGGGCAAGAGACCCAGTACTTC. Translated, it gives CASSELGGGQETQYF.

The V call is TRBV27, the J call TRBJ2-7; 9 bases match TRBD1. Germline trimming cut 2 bases from V and 2 bases from J; bases unmatched to any gene: 4. CDR3 length equals 15 residues. In germline, CDR1 is MNHEY, CDR2 SMNVEV (reference sequence). This chain's CDR3 is CASSLTGGSAYEQYF. The CDR3 DNA reads TGTGCCAGCAGTTTAACAGGGGGCTCGGCCTACGAGCAGTACTTC.

The J gene is TRBJ2-5, the V gene TRBV24-1; D is perhaps TRBD2 (6 bases). Trimming removed 2 bases at V and 5 bases at J, with 14 bases between. This CDR3 has 15 residues. Germline-derived CDR1 and CDR2 are KGHDR and SFDVKD. The DNA of the CDR3 is TGTGCCACCAGTGATTCCGGGCGGGGCGGGGAGACCCAGTACTTC. The encoded protein is CATSDSGRGGETQYF.

The chain employs TRBV19 and TRBJ2-1; TRBD2 agrees at 8 bases. Germline-derived CDR1 and CDR2 are LNHDA and SQIVND (reference sequence). The CDR3 loop spans 14 amino acids. Unmatched junction bases numbered 5, after V lost 3 bases and J lost 7 bases. The CDR3 loop reads CASSITSGINEQFF. For the CDR3, the DNA is TGTGCCAGTAGTATTACTAGCGGAATAAATGAGCAGTTCTTC.

The chain couples TRBV7-6 to TRBJ2-5; 8 nucleotides line up with TRBD1. Per the germline V gene, CDR1 is SGHVS and CDR2 is FNYEAQ. V trimming: 5 bases; J trimming: 6 bases; junction bases outside the gene matches: 14. This CDR3 region has 16 residues. CDR3: CASSPPPRTGMKTQYF. The CDR3 DNA is TGTGCCAGCAGCCCTCCCCCCCGGACAGGGATGAAGACCCAGTACTTC.

The chain uses TRBV5-1 and TRBJ1-1; maybe TRBD1 (6 bases). The V gene lost 1 base and the J gene lost 3 bases, with 10 bases spanning the gap. The CDR3 is 14 residues long. CDR1 SGHRS and CDR2 YFSETQ come from the germline V gene. CDR3 DNA: TGCGCCAGCAGCTTGCAGGGGTCGGACACTGAAGCTTTCTTT. This encodes CASSLQGSDTEAFF.

The chain carries TRBV9 and TRBJ1-4; TRBD1 agrees at 7 bases. This CDR3 contains 15 residues. CDR1 SGDLS and CDR2 YYNGEE come from the germline V gene. V was pared by 4 bases and J by 5 bases, with 8 bases of the junction left unmatched. CDR3 amino acids: CASSPHRGANEKLFF. CDR3 coding DNA: TGTGCCAGCAGCCCCCACAGGGGAGCGAATGAAAAACTGTTTTTT.

The chain recombines TRBV4-1 with TRBJ1-2; D is possibly TRBD1 (5 bases). Trimming shortened V by 5 bases and J by 4 bases, and 17 bases separated the two germline ends. This CDR3 region has 15 residues. The V gene's germline CDR1 is MGHRA and CDR2 YSYEKL. CDR3 DNA: TGCGCCAGCAGCGAACTTTTGGGGGGGACCTATGGCTACACCTTC. This translates into CASSELLGGTYGYTF.

This clone was recorded only once. This sequence joins TRBV6-5 and TRBJ1-2; the D gene is possibly TRBD1 (6 bases). V shed 4 bases and J shed 8 bases, with 14 bases lying between them. Germline V gene sequence: CDR1 MNHEY, CDR2 SVGAGI. The CDR3 runs to 13 residues. The CDR3 sequence is CASSLGGAVGYTF. In DNA, the CDR3 is TGTGCCAGCAGTTTGGGGGGGGCAGTAGGCTACACCTTC.

This clone occurred once. The rearrangement uses TRBV25-1 and TRBJ1-1; TRBD1 matches at 9 bases. Germline CDR1 MGHDK, CDR2 SYGVNS. The CDR3 runs 15 residues. Losses at the gene ends were 1 base for V and 7 bases for J; bases not matched to a gene: 7. The CDR3 region is CASSEWWDRDDEAFF. In nucleotides, the CDR3 is TGTGCCAGCAGTGAATGGTGGGACAGGGACGATGAAGCTTTCTTT.